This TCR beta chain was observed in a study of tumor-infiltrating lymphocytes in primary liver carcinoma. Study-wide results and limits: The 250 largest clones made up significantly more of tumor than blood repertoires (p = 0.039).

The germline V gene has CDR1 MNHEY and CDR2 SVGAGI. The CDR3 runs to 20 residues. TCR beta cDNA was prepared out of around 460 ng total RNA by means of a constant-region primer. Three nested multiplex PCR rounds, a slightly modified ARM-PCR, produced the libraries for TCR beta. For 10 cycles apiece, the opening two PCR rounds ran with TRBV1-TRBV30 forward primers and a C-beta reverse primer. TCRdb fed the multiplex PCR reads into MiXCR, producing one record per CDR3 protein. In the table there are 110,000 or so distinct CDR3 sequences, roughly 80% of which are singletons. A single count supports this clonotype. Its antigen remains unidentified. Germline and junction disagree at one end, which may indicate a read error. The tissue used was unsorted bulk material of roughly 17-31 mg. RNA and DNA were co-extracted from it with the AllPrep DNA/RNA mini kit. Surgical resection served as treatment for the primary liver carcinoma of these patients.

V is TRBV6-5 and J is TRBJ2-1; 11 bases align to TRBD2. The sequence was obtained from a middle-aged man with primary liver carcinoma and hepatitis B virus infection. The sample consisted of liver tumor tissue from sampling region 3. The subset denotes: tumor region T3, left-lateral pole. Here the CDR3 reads CVSSSPVLAGGGALGNEQFF. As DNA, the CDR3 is TGTGTCAGCAGTTCCCCGGTGCTAGCGGGAGGAGGGGCCTTGGGCAATGAGCAGTTCTTC.